The 8 T cell receptor beta chains below all came from one sample that was sequenced in a study of T-cell memory formation after mild COVID-19. TCRdb fed the 5' RACE reads into MiXCR, producing one record per CDR3 protein. In the table there are around 410,000 distinct CDR3 sequences, 20% to 25% of which are singletons. Sequencing was done on a sample of PBMCs or a T cell subset sorted from them (not recorded which). The origin of the receptors is an adult woman who had mild COVID-19 (a few samples of this study predate the infection). Cell type and time point are not known.

The rearrangement uses TRBV12-3 or TRBV12-4 and TRBJ1-3, with a possible D match to TRBD1 (6 bases). The CDR3 totals 13 residues. The ends were cut back, 6 bases at V and 6 bases at J, with 12 bases in the middle. The CDR3 loop is CASRPTGTNTIYF. The CDR3 DNA reads TGTGCCAGCAGACCCACAGGGACAAACACCATATATTTT.

The rearrangement uses TRBV12-3 or TRBV12-4 and TRBJ1-6, with a possible D match to TRBD1 (5 bases). The germline V and J ends were trimmed by 4 bases and 6 bases, with 10 bases remaining between them. The CDR3 runs to 14 residues. The CDR3 here is CASSYGGGNSPLHF. In DNA, the CDR3 is TGTGCCAGCAGTTATGGCGGGGGTAATTCACCCCTCCACTTT.

This chain uses TRBV12-3 or TRBV12-4 with TRBJ2-1; 10 nucleotides line up with TRBD2. The CDR3 is 16 residues long. V lost 5 bases to trimming and J lost 7 bases; unmatched junction nucleotides: 11. DNA for the CDR3: TGTGCCAGCAGTCAAGTCGGTAGCGGGGGGCTTAATGAGCAGTTCTTC. Translating it yields CASSQVGSGGLNEQFF.

A remark on this clonotype: Without the conserved terminal phenylalanine or tryptophan, this CDR3 likely stems from a read error. The DNA is omitted, as the CDR3 cannot be located on it reliably, and the CDR3 follows TCRdb's listing. The chain links TRBV7-6 to TRBJ2-1; the listed D gene, TRBD2, was not tested against the DNA. The CDR3 length equals 13 residues, ends included. CDR1 and CDR2 from the germline V gene are SGHVS and FNYEAQ. This CDR3 is CASSLVPAGGKFV.

The chain is built from TRBV18 and TRBJ1-1; D remains unclear. This CDR3 comprises 14 residues. The germline V gene has CDR1 KGHSH and CDR2 LQKENI. The germline V and J ends were trimmed by 2 bases and 1 base, with 8 bases remaining between them. The CDR3 is CASSPAWKNTEAFF. As DNA, the CDR3 is TGTGCCAGCTCACCAGCATGGAAGAACACTGAAGCTTTCTTT.

The rearrangement joins TRBV24-1 to TRBJ1-1, with 8 bases that match TRBD1. Germline V gene lookup returns CDR1 KGHDR and CDR2 SFDVKD. Trimming cost V 9 bases and J 0 bases; bases outside gene matches: 2. The CDR3 totals 13 residues. CDR3: CATRDRLNTEAFF. The CDR3 DNA follows: TGTGCCACCCGGGACAGGCTGAACACTGAAGCTTTCTTT.

This clonotype was seen only a few times. The chain combines TRBV9 with TRBJ2-1; 11 bases agree with TRBD2. The junction had 4 bases not matched to a gene; V was cut back by 4 bases and J by 7 bases. CDR1 and CDR2 (germline): SGDLS, YYNGEE. This CDR3 is built from 14 residues. CDR3 coding DNA: TGTGCCAGCAGCCCTAGCGGGGGGCCTAATGAGCAGTTCTTC. Encoded protein: CASSPSGGPNEQFF.

This chain uses TRBV27 with TRBJ1-1, with TRBD1 matching over 7 bases. The CDR3 consists of 15 residues. In germline, CDR1 is MNHEY, CDR2 SMNVEV (reference sequence). V trimming: 5 bases; J trimming: 5 bases; junction bases outside the gene matches: 11. The CDR3, as DNA: TGTGCCAGCAGTCACTCAGTGACAGGGCGGACTGAAGCTTTCTTT. It codes for CASSHSVTGRTEAFF.